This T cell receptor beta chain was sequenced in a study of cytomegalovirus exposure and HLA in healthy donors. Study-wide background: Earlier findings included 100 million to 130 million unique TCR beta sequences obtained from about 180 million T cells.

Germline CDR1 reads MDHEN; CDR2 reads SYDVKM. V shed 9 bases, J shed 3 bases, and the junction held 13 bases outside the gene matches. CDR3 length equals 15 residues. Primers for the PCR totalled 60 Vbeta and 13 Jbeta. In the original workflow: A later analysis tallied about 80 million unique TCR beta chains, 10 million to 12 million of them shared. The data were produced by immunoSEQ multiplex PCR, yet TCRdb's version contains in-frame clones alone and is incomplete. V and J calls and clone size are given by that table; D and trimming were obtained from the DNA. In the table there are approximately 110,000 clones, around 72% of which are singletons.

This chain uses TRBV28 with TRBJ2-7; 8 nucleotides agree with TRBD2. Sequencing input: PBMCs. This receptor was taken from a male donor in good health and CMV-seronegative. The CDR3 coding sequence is TGTGCCAGTCAGTTAGCGGGGAGGGTGAACTACGAGCAGTACTTC. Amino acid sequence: CASQLAGRVNYEQYF.